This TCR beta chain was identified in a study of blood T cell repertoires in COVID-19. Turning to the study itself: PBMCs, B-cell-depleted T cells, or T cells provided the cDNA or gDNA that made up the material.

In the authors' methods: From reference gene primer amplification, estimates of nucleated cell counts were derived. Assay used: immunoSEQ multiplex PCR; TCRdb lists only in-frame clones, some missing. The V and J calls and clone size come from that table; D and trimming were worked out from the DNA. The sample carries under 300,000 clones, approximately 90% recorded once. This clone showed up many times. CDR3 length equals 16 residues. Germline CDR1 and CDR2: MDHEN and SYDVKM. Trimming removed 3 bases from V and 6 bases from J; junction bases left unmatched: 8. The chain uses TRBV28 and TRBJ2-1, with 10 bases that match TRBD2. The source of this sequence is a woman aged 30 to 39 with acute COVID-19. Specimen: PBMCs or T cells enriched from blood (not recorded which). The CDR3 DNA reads TGTGCCAGCAGTTTGATCACTAGCGGGACCTTCAATGAGCAGTTCTTC. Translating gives CASSLITSGTFNEQFF.